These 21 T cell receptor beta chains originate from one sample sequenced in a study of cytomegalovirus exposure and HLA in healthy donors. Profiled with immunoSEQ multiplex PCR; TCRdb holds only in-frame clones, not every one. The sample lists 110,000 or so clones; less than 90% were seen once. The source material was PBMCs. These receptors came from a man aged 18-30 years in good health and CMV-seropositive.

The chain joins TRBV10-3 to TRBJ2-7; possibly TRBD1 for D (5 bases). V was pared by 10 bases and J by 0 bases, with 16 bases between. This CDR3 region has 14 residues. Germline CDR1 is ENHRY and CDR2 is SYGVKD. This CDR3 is CASALQVYSYEQYF. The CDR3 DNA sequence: TGTGCCAGCGCTTTACAGGTCTACTCCTACGAGCAGTACTTC.

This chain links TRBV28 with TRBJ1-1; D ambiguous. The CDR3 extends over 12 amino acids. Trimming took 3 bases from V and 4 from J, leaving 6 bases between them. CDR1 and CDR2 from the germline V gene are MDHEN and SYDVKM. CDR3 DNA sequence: TGTGCCAGCAGTTTGAGGATCACTGAAGCTTTCTTT. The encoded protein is CASSLRITEAFF.

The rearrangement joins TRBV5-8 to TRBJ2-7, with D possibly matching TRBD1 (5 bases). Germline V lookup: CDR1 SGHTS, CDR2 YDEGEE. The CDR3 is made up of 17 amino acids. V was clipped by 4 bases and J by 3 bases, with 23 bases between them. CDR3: CASSLGTDSPTGYEQYF. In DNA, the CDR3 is TGTGCCAGCAGCCTGGGAACCGACAGCCCCACGGGCTACGAGCAGTACTTC.

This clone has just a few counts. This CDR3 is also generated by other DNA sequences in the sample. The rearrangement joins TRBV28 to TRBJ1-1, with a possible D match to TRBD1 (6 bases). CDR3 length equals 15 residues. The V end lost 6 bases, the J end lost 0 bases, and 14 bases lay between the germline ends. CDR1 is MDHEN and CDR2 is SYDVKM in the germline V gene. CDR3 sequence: CASSLPDSMNTEAFF. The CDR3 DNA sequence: TGTGCCAGCAGCCTACCGGACAGTATGAACACTGAAGCTTTCTTT.

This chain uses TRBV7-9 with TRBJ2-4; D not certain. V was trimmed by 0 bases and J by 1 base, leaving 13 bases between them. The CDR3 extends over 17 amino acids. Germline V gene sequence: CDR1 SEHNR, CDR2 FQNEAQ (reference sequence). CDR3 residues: CASSLAVGGVAKNIQYF. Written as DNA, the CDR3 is TGTGCCAGCAGCTTAGCGGTTGGCGGAGTGGCCAAAAACATTCAGTACTTC.

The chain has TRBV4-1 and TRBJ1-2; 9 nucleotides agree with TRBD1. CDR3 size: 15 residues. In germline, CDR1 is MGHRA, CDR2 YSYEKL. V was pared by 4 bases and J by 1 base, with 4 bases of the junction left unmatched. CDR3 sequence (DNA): TGCGCCAGCAGCCGGGACAGGGAGTTTAACTATGGCTACACCTTC. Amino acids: CASSRDREFNYGYTF.

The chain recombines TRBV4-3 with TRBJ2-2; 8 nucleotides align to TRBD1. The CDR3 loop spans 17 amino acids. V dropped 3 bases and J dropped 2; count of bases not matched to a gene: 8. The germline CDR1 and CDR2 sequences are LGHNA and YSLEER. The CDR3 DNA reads TGCGCCAGCAGCCACTCCGACAGGGGTCCTAACACCGGGGAGCTGTTTTTT. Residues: CASSHSDRGPNTGELFF.

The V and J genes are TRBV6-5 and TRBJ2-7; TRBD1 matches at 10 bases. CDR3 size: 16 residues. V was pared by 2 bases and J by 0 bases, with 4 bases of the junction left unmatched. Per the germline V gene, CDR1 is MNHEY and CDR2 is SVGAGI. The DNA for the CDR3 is TGTGCCAGCAGTTACAGTGGGACAGGGGCCTCCTACGAGCAGTACTTC. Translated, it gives CASSYSGTGASYEQYF.

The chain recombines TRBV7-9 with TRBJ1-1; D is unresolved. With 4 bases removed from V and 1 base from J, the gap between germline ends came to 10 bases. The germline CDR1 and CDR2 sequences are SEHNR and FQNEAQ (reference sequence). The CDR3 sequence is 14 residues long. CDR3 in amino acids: CASSSSHRNTEAFF. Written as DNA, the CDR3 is TGTGCCAGCAGCTCATCTCACAGGAACACTGAAGCTTTCTTT.

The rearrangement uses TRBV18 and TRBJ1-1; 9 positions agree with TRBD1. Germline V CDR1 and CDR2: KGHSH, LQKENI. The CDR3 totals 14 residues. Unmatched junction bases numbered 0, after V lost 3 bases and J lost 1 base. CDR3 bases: TGTGCCAGCTCACCGACAGGGGGGAACACTGAAGCTTTCTTT. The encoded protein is CASSPTGGNTEAFF. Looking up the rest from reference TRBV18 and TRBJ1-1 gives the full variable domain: NAGVMQNPRHLVRRRGQEARLRCSPMKGHSHVYWYRQLPEEGLKFMVYLQKENIIDESGMPKERFSAEFPKEGPSILRIQQVVRGDSAAYFCASSPTGGNTEAFFGQGTRLTVV.

As DNA, the CDR3 is TGTGCCAGCCAAGGATATTACCGGGACAGGGGGTCGCCCCAGCATTTT. Protein sequence: CASQGYYRDRGSPQHF. V and J are TRBV7-9 and TRBJ1-5; 11 nucleotides agree with TRBD1. Per the germline V gene, CDR1 is SEHNR and CDR2 is FQNEAQ (reference sequence). Losses at the gene ends were 8 bases for V and 9 bases for J; bases not matched to a gene: 15. CDR3 length: 16 amino acids.

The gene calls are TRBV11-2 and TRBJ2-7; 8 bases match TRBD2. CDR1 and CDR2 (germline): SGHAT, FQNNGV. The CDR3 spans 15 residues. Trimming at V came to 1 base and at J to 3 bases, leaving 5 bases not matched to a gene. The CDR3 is CASSLGRGGSYEQYF. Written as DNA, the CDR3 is TGTGCCAGCAGCTTAGGACGGGGGGGCAGCTACGAGCAGTACTTC.

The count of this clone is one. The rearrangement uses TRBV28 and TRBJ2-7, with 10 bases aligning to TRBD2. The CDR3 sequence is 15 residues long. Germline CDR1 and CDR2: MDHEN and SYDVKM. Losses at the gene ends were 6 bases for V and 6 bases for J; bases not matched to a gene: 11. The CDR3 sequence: CASSPPERGGSEQYF. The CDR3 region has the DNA TGTGCCAGCAGCCCCCCGGAGCGGGGGGGATCCGAGCAGTACTTC.

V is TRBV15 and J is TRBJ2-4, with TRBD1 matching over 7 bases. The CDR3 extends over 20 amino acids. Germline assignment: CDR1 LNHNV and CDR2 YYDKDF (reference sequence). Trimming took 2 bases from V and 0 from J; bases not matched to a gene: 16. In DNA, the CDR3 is TGTGCCACCAGCAGACGGTTGGGGACAGTCAGTCCTACAGCCAAAAACATTCAGTACTTC. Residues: CATSRRLGTVSPTAKNIQYF.

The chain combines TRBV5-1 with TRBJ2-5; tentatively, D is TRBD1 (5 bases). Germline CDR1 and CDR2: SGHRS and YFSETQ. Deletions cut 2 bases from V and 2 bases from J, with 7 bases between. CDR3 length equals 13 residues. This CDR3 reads CASSLRTQETQYF. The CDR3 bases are TGCGCCAGCAGCTTAAGGACACAAGAGACCCAGTACTTC. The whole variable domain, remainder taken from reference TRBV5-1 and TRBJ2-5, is KAGVTQTPRYLIKTRGQQVTLSCSPISGHRSVSWYQQTPGQGLQFLFEYFSETQRNKGNFPGRFSGRQFSNSRSEMNVSTLELGDSALYLCASSLRTQETQYFGPGTRLLVL.

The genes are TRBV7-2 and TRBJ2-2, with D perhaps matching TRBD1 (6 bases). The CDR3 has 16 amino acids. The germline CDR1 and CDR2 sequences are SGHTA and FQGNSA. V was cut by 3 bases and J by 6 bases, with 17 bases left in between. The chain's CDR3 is CASSLLGSGVAGELFF. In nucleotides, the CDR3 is TGTGCCAGCAGCTTGCTTGGTTCAGGGGTGGCCGGGGAGCTGTTTTTT. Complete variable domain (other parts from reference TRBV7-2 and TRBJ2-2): GAGVSQSPSNKVTEKGKDVELRCDPISGHTALYWYRQSLGQGLEFLIYFQGNSAPDKSGLPSDRFSAERTGGSVSTLTIQRTQQEDSAVYLCASSLLGSGVAGELFFGEGSRLTVL.

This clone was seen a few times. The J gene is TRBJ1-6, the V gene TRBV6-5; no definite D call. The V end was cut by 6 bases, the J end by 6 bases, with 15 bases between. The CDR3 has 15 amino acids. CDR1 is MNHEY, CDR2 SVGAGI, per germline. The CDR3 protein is CASRGVGSSNSPLHF. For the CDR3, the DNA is TGTGCCAGCAGGGGAGTGGGCAGCAGTAATTCACCCCTCCACTTT.

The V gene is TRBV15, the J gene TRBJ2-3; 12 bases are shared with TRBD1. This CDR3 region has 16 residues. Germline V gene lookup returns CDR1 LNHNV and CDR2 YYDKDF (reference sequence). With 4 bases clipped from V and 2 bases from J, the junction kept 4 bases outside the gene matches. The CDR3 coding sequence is TGTGCCACCAGCATCCGGGACAGGGGGCCCACAGATACGCAGTATTTT. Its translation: CATSIRDRGPTDTQYF. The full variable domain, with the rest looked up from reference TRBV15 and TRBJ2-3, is DAMVIQNPRYQVTQFGKPVTLSCSQTLNHNVMYWYQQKSSQAPKLLFHYYDKDFNNEADTPDNFQSRRPNTSFCFLDIRSPGLGDTAMYLCATSIRDRGPTDTQYFGPGTRLTVL.

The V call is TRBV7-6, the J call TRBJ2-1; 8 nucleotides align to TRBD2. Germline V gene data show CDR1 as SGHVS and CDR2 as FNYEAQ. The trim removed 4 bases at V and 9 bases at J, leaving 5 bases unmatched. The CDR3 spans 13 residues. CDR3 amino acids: CASSSILAAEQFF. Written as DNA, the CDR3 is TGTGCCAGCAGCTCTATACTAGCGGCTGAGCAGTTCTTC.

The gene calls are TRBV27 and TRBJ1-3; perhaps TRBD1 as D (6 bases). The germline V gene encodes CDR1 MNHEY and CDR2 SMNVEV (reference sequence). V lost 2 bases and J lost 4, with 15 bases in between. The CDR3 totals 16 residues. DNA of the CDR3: TGTGCCAGCAGTTTACGGGGGGGCCAAGTGGGAAACACCATATATTTT. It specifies CASSLRGGQVGNTIYF.

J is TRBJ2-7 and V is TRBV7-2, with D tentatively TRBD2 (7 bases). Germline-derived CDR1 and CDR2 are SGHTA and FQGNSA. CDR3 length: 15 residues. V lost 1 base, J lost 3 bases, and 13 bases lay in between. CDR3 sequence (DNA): TGTGCCAGCAGCTTAGGTGACGGGGGGCTCTACGAGCAGTACTTC. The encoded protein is CASSLGDGGLYEQYF.